These 29 T cell receptor beta chains originate from one sample sequenced in a study of blood T cell repertoires in COVID-19. This table comes from immunoSEQ multiplex PCR, and its TCRdb copy is limited to in-frame clones, with some not included. Of approximately 150,000 clones listed, around 85% are singletons. The sample was peripheral blood. All receptors derive from a woman aged 80 or over with acute or convalescent COVID-19.

V usage is TRBV7-6 and J usage is TRBJ2-7, with D tentatively TRBD2 (5 bases). The CDR3 spans 17 residues. The V and J ends lost 2 bases and 3 bases respectively, with 20 bases between them. Per the germline V gene, CDR1 is SGHVS and CDR2 is FNYEAQ. CDR3: CASSLTEPGRAGYEQYF. The CDR3 bases are TGTGCCAGCAGCTTAACGGAGCCCGGGCGTGCGGGCTACGAGCAGTACTTC. Together with reference TRBV7-6 and TRBJ2-7, the CDR3 gives the full variable domain: GAGVSQSPRYKVTKRGQDVALRCDPISGHVSLYWYRQALGQGPEFLTYFNYEAQQDKSGLPNDRFSAERPEGSISTLTIQRTEQRDSAMYRCASSLTEPGRAGYEQYFGPGTRLTVT.

The V and J genes are TRBV7-9 and TRBJ1-4, with 7 positions matching TRBD1. The germline CDR1 and CDR2 sequences are SEHNR and FQNEAQ (reference sequence). The CDR3 runs 14 residues. V was clipped by 5 bases and J by 8 bases; unmatched bases: 8. CDR3 sequence (DNA): TGTGCCAGCAGCCTAGACAGGGCAGGAGAAAAACTGTTTTTT. Translation: CASSLDRAGEKLFF.

This sequence joins TRBV9 and TRBJ1-1, with a tentative D call TRBD1 (6 bases). CDR3 length: 13 residues. In germline, CDR1 is SGDLS, CDR2 YYNGEE. Trimming took off 3 bases at V and 5 bases at J, with 11 bases between the two ends. The CDR3 here is CASSGRGRTEAFF. CDR3 coding DNA: TGTGCCAGCAGCGGCAGGGGCAGGACTGAAGCTTTCTTT.

The rearrangement uses TRBV7-9 and TRBJ1-2; no definite D call. Per the germline V gene, CDR1 is SEHNR and CDR2 is FQNEAQ (reference sequence). V lost 1 base, J lost 3 bases, and 3 bases lay in between. The CDR3 covers 12 residues. DNA for the CDR3: TGTGCCAGCAGCTTAGACTACTATGGCTACACCTTC. Protein: CASSLDYYGYTF. Together with reference TRBV7-9 and TRBJ1-2, the CDR3 gives the full variable domain: DTGVSQNPRHKITKRGQNVTFRCDPISEHNRLYWYRQTLGQGPEFLTYFQNEAQLEKSRLLSDRFSAERPKGSFSTLEIQRTEQGDSAMYLCASSLDYYGYTFGSGTRLTVV.

V usage is TRBV5-4 and J usage is TRBJ2-7, with TRBD1 identical over 9 bases. Germline loops: CDR1 SGHNT, CDR2 YYREEE (reference sequence). The CDR3 loop spans 14 amino acids. J gave up 5 bases and V 7 bases, and 10 bases lay outside the gene matches. The CDR3 sequence is CASGPGQGVHEQYF. CDR3 sequence (DNA): TGTGCCAGCGGCCCGGGACAGGGAGTGCACGAGCAGTACTTC.

This clone has a handful of counts. The chain recombines TRBV11-3 with TRBJ2-1, with TRBD2 as a possible D gene (5 bases). CDR1 and CDR2 from the germline V gene are SGHNT and YENEEA. V dropped 5 bases and J dropped 8 bases, with 16 bases sitting between them. The CDR3 loop spans 14 amino acids. Here the CDR3 DNA reads TGTGCCAGCAGCAACGGCCGGGGTGCGGATGAGCAGTTCTTC. Translation: CASSNGRGADEQFF. Filled out from reference TRBV11-3 and TRBJ2-1, the complete variable domain reads EAGVVQSPRYKIIEKKQPVAFWCNPISGHNTLYWYLQNLGQGPELLIRYENEEAVDDSQLPKDRFSAERLKGVDSTLKIQPAELGDSAVYLCASSNGRGADEQFFGPGTRLTVL.

J is TRBJ1-1 and V is TRBV7-9; 8 nucleotides match TRBD1. Germline values: CDR1 SEHNR, CDR2 FQNEAQ (reference sequence). Trimming removed 1 base from V and 4 bases from J; junction bases left unmatched: 8. CDR3 length: 16 residues. This chain's CDR3 is CASSLGGTGLATEAFF. CDR3 DNA: TGTGCCAGCAGCTTAGGGGGGACAGGCCTGGCCACTGAAGCTTTCTTT.

A single count supports this clone. CDR3 DNA: TGTGCCAGCAGACTAGGACAGGCAGATACGCAGTATTTT. Translation gives CASRLGQADTQYF. V usage is TRBV12-3 or TRBV12-4 and J usage is TRBJ2-3; 7 positions match TRBD1. CDR3 length: 13 amino acids. The V segment lost 6 bases and the J segment 4 bases; nucleotides outside the gene matches: 4.

The rearrangement links TRBV11-2 to TRBJ1-1; 10 bases align to TRBD1. This CDR3 is built from 16 residues. Looked up from germline, CDR1 is SGHAT and CDR2 is FQNNGV. The V and J ends lost 3 bases and 3 bases, in that order; junction bases with no gene match: 7. The CDR3 loop is CASSFDRGRVDTEAFF. Here the CDR3 DNA reads TGTGCCAGCAGCTTTGACAGGGGGCGAGTGGACACTGAAGCTTTCTTT.

The chain links TRBV30 to TRBJ2-7; 11 bases align to TRBD2. The CDR3 covers 17 residues. Germline loops: CDR1 GTSNPN, CDR2 SVGIG (reference sequence). V was clipped by 2 bases and J by 2 bases; unmatched bases: 11. CDR3 nucleotide sequence: TGTGCCTGGAGTCCCGGGACTAGCGGCCCCTTTGCCTACGAGCAGTACTTC. Protein sequence: CAWSPGTSGPFAYEQYF.

The rearrangement joins TRBV7-8 to TRBJ2-1; 7 nucleotides align to TRBD2. Looked up from germline, CDR1 is SGHVS and CDR2 is FQNEAQ. This CDR3 region has 17 residues. V lost 5 bases, J lost 4 bases, and 14 bases stayed unmatched. CDR3 sequence: CASSPRGLAGEYNEQFF. CDR3 sequence (DNA): TGTGCCAGCAGCCCTCGGGGTTTGGCGGGGGAGTACAATGAGCAGTTCTTC.

J is TRBJ2-3 and V is TRBV5-4; D gene unclear. The V gene's germline CDR1 is SGHNT and CDR2 YYREEE (reference sequence). The CDR3 is made up of 15 amino acids. V was trimmed by 4 bases and J by 1 base, leaving 13 bases between them. CDR3 nucleotide sequence: TGTGCCAGCAGCGATTACATGACTCGCACAGATACGCAGTATTTT. This encodes CASSDYMTRTDTQYF.

This chain links TRBV5-1 with TRBJ1-1; D perhaps matches TRBD1 (5 bases). Trimming cost V 4 bases and J 0 bases, with 13 bases left between them. The CDR3 contains 15 residues. Per the germline V gene, CDR1 is SGHRS and CDR2 is YFSETQ. In DNA, the CDR3 is TGCGCCAGCAGCCCTGCTGGGGGGATGAACACTGAAGCTTTCTTT. The encoded protein is CASSPAGGMNTEAFF. Full variable domain (rest looked up from reference TRBV5-1 and TRBJ1-1): KAGVTQTPRYLIKTRGQQVTLSCSPISGHRSVSWYQQTPGQGLQFLFEYFSETQRNKGNFPGRFSGRQFSNSRSEMNVSTLELGDSALYLCASSPAGGMNTEAFFGQGTRLTVV.

The rearrangement joins TRBV19 to TRBJ2-1; 11 bases map to TRBD2. The germline gives CDR1 LNHDA, CDR2 SQIVND (reference sequence). Trimming removed 4 bases from V and 1 base from J; junction bases left unmatched: 3. This CDR3 has 16 amino acids. The CDR3 is CASSRRLAGSYNEQFF. CDR3 DNA sequence: TGTGCCAGTAGTAGAAGACTAGCGGGGTCCTACAATGAGCAGTTCTTC.

The chain combines TRBV5-1 with TRBJ1-2; 10 bases are a match to TRBD1. The CDR3 loop spans 15 amino acids. J was trimmed by 10 bases and V by 4 bases; bases with no gene match: 13. CDR1 is SGHRS, CDR2 YFSETQ, per germline. DNA for the CDR3: TGCGCCAGCAGCACTTGGGCGGCGGGACAGGGGACCTACACCTTC. The encoded protein is CASSTWAAGQGTYTF.

This clone was seen a handful of times. The chain uses TRBV2 and TRBJ2-7; a possible D gene is TRBD2 (6 bases). Germline CDR1 is SNHLY and CDR2 is FYNNEI. The V gene lost 3 bases and the J gene lost 2 bases, with 20 bases spanning the gap. The CDR3 has 17 residues. This CDR3 is CASSDRGRGSGAYEQYF. The CDR3 region has the DNA TGTGCCAGCAGTGACCGAGGGCGAGGTAGCGGCGCCTACGAGCAGTACTTC.

The chain couples TRBV27 to TRBJ1-1; D gene ambiguous. CDR3 length: 13 amino acids. The V end was cut by 5 bases, the J end by 3 bases, with 10 bases between. Germline CDR1 and CDR2: MNHEY and SMNVEV (reference sequence). The CDR3 sequence: CASSLIPDTEAFF. The CDR3, as DNA: TGTGCCAGCAGTCTCATCCCGGACACTGAAGCTTTCTTT.

This chain joins TRBV5-6 and TRBJ1-1; D not resolved. V lost 1 base and J 3 bases, leaving 7 bases between the germline ends. The V gene's germline CDR1 is SGHDT and CDR2 YYEEEE. CDR3 size: 13 residues. The CDR3 nucleotides are TGTGCCAGCAGCTTGTACGGGTACACTGAAGCTTTCTTT. Translating gives CASSLYGYTEAFF.

The chain links TRBV18 to TRBJ1-1; 7 bases are a match to TRBD1. The V segment lost 6 bases and the J segment 4 bases; nucleotides outside the gene matches: 11. Germline V gene lookup returns CDR1 KGHSH and CDR2 LQKENI. This CDR3 is 15 amino acids long. The CDR3 DNA sequence: TGTGCCAGCTCCTCACGGACAGGTGAAGGCACTGAAGCTTTCTTT. Amino acids: CASSSRTGEGTEAFF.

This clone was counted a single time. CDR3 loop: CASSLLVAAGGGEQFF. The CDR3 region has the DNA TGTGCCAGCAGTTTATTGGTGGCGGCAGGGGGCGGTGAGCAGTTCTTC. The V and J genes are TRBV27 and TRBJ2-1, with 8 bases that match TRBD1. Germline CDR1 and CDR2: MNHEY and SMNVEV (reference sequence). After removal of 1 base from V and 9 bases from J, the junction contained 11 bases not matched to a gene. The CDR3 loop spans 16 amino acids.

This chain connects TRBV7-9 to TRBJ1-2, with TRBD1 matching 7 bases. There are 15 residues in the CDR3. The J segment lost 7 bases and the V segment lost 0 bases, leaving 8 bases of the junction unmatched. Per the germline V gene, CDR1 is SEHNR and CDR2 is FQNEAQ (reference sequence). In DNA, the CDR3 is TGTGCCAGCAGCTTAGCGTACCGACCAGGGGGTGGCTACACCTTC. Its translation is CASSLAYRPGGGYTF. Using reference TRBV7-9 and TRBJ1-2 for the parts outside the CDR3, the full variable domain is DTGVSQNPRHKITKRGQNVTFRCDPISEHNRLYWYRQTLGQGPEFLTYFQNEAQLEKSRLLSDRFSAERPKGSFSTLEIQRTEQGDSAMYLCASSLAYRPGGGYTFGSGTRLTVV.

The CDR3 coding sequence is TGTGCCAGCAGTGATAATACTGGGGGGAGCGATGAGCAGTTCTTC. Translating gives CASSDNTGGSDEQFF. The genes are TRBV6-4 and TRBJ2-1; a possible D gene is TRBD2 (6 bases). Germline V lookup: CDR1 MRHNA, CDR2 SNTAGT. The V end was cut by 3 bases, the J end by 8 bases, with 17 bases between. The CDR3 is 15 residues long.

The V and J genes are TRBV6-5 and TRBJ2-1, with 12 bases lining up with TRBD2. The CDR3 totals 16 residues. V trimming: 0 bases; J trimming: 14 bases; junction bases outside the gene matches: 11. Germline CDR1 and CDR2: MNHEY and SVGAGI. The CDR3: CASSYSPSSGRAWKFF. The CDR3 region has the DNA TGTGCCAGCAGTTACTCCCCCTCTAGCGGGAGGGCCTGGAAGTTCTTC.

This chain joins TRBV30 and TRBJ1-1, with D possibly matching TRBD1 (5 bases). This CDR3 spans 13 amino acids. From germline, CDR1 is GTSNPN and CDR2 SVGIG (reference sequence). The V and J ends lost 3 bases and 0 bases respectively, with 8 bases between them. CDR3 sequence (DNA): TGTGCCTGGAGCGAAGGGGTGAACACTGAAGCTTTCTTT. This sequence encodes CAWSEGVNTEAFF.

This rearrangement joins TRBV4-3 to TRBJ1-1, with D tentatively TRBD1 (6 bases). The V and J ends lost 0 bases and 4 bases respectively, with 12 bases between them. This CDR3 region has 15 residues. CDR1 and CDR2 (germline): LGHNA, YSLEER. The CDR3 sequence: CASSQDRGSSTEAFF. The CDR3 bases are TGCGCCAGCAGCCAAGATAGGGGGAGCAGCACTGAAGCTTTCTTT.

The rearrangement links TRBV29-1 to TRBJ2-2, with 8 bases that match TRBD1. This CDR3 comprises 13 residues. Germline V lookup: CDR1 SQVTM, CDR2 ANQGSEA. V gave up 5 bases and J gave up 7 bases; unmatched junction bases: 6. The CDR3 spells CSVRTGSIGELFF. The CDR3 DNA reads as TGCAGCGTTAGGACAGGGTCGATCGGGGAGCTGTTTTTT.

The chain combines TRBV11-3 with TRBJ1-3; D is undetermined. The CDR3 consists of 14 residues. V was trimmed by 1 base and J by 3 bases, leaving 7 bases between them. The germline V gene encodes CDR1 SGHNT and CDR2 YENEEA. CDR3 sequence (DNA): TGTGCCAGCAGCTTAGGAGGAAGTGGAAACACCATATATTTT. As protein: CASSLGGSGNTIYF.

Points on this clone: Other DNA sequences of this sample code for an identical CDR3. The chain carries TRBV18 and TRBJ1-5, with no clear D. This CDR3 has 14 amino acids. V was shortened by 6 bases and J by 5 bases, with 14 bases between the two germline ends. Germline values: CDR1 KGHSH, CDR2 LQKENI. The chain's CDR3 is CASSPGVGDQPQHF. In DNA, the CDR3 is TGTGCCAGCTCGCCCGGGGTCGGAGATCAGCCCCAGCATTTT.

V and J are TRBV7-9 and TRBJ1-6; possibly TRBD1 for D (6 bases). Trimming took 5 bases from V and 4 from J, leaving 12 bases between them. CDR3 length: 15 residues. Per the germline V gene, CDR1 is SEHNR and CDR2 is FQNEAQ (reference sequence). CDR3 sequence (DNA): TGTGCCAGCAGCCCGTCGGGACAATATAATTCACCCCTCCACTTT. Residues: CASSPSGQYNSPLHF.